Listed below are T cell receptor beta chains from one sample, sequenced in a study of blood T cells in healthy people across ages. TCRdb re-analysed the 5' RACE reads in MiXCR, keeping a single row per CDR3 protein. Of hundreds of thousands of distinct CDR3 sequences listed, approximately 31% were seen once; the top ten hold 15%. Sequencing input: blood. The source of these receptors is a woman older than 75 in good health. The CDR3 runs from the conserved cysteine through the conserved F or W. D genes are given only for firm matches. Size is stated for part of the rows, as once, few or many counts, or as a class when the clone is expanded.

many	TRBJ2-7	14	-	TRBV29-1	CSVEDQGSSYEQYF	TGCAGCGTTGAAGATCAGGGAAGCTCCTACGAGCAGTACTTC
many	TRBJ2-5	13	-	TRBV7-2	CASSPRTGETQYF	TGTGCCAGCAGCCCCCGTACAGGGGAGACCCAGTACTTC
-	TRBJ2-1	14	-	TRBV5-1	CASSLEGDHNEQFF	TGCGCCAGCAGCTTGGAGGGTGACCACAATGAGCAGTTCTTC
-	TRBJ2-7	12	-	TRBV24-1	CATSDRYYEQYF	TGTGCCACCAGTGACAGGTACTACGAGCAGTACTTC
many	TRBJ2-1	17	TRBD2	TRBV7-2	CASSPVSGASSYNEQFF	TGTGCCAGCAGCCCGGTCAGCGGGGCTAGCTCCTACAATGAGCAGTTCTTC
-	TRBJ1-1	15	TRBD1	TRBV20-1	CNASDPGTGETEAFF	TGCAATGCTAGCGATCCCGGGACAGGGGAAACTGAAGCTTTCTTT
-	TRBJ2-1	14	-	TRBV15	CATSSLGGHNEQFF	TGTGCCACCAGCAGCCTTGGTGGGCACAATGAGCAGTTCTTC
few	TRBJ1-4	17	-	TRBV6-5	CASSYRPWGATNEKLFF	TGTGCCAGCAGTTACCGCCCCTGGGGGGCAACTAATGAAAAACTGTTTTTT
many	TRBJ2-3	14	-	TRBV7-2	CASSLRDPTDTQYF	TGTGCCAGCAGCTTAAGGGACCCAACAGATACGCAGTATTTT
-	TRBJ2-7	12	-	TRBV20-1	CSAEPRDYEQYF	TGCAGTGCGGAACCAAGGGACTACGAGCAGTACTTC
-	TRBJ2-3	15	-	TRBV7-2	CASGLRGQSTDTQYF	TGTGCCAGTGGCTTAAGGGGTCAGTCCACCGATACGCAGTATTTT
-	TRBJ1-1	12	-	TRBV6-6	CASSHKVTVAFF	TGTGCCAGCAGTCATAAGGTAACAGTGGCTTTCTTT
-	TRBJ2-6	18	-	TRBV4-1	CASSQSGPTSSGANVLTF	TGCGCCAGCAGCCAATCGGGACCGACAAGCTCTGGGGCCAACGTCCTGACTTTC
-	TRBJ1-2	15	TRBD1	TRBV7-9	CASSLTTGSLYGYTF	TGTGCCAGCAGCTTGACGACAGGGTCCCTCTATGGCTACACCTTC
many	TRBJ2-3	15	-	TRBV11-2	CASSLDGASTDTQYF	TGTGCCAGCAGCTTAGACGGGGCTAGCACAGATACGCAGTATTTT
few	TRBJ2-5	11	-	TRBV12-3/TRBV12-4	CASSTPGPQYF	TGTGCCAGCAGTACGCCCGGGCCCCAGTACTTC
many	TRBJ2-7	16	-	TRBV6-6	CASSYSVGQFPYEQYF	TGTGCCAGCAGTTACTCAGTCGGACAGTTTCCCTACGAGCAGTACTTC
few	TRBJ1-2	16	TRBD1	TRBV6-1	CASREQGTGGEDGYTF	TGTGCCAGCAGGGAACAGGGGACCGGGGGTGAGGATGGCTACACCTTC
many	TRBJ2-1	15	TRBD2	TRBV5-1	CASGPIAGDYNEQFF	TGCGCCAGCGGACCAATAGCGGGGGACTACAATGAGCAGTTCTTC
few	TRBJ1-5	18	-	TRBV20-1	CSALSPGHEVWSNQPQHF	TGCAGTGCTCTTTCTCCAGGGCACGAGGTTTGGAGCAATCAGCCCCAGCATTTT
-	TRBJ1-1	12	-	TRBV6-6	CASSQRGGEAFF	TGTGCCAGCAGTCAAAGGGGTGGTGAAGCTTTCTTT
-	TRBJ2-1	14	TRBD2	TRBV12-3/TRBV12-4	CASRGLAGWNEQFF	TGTGCCAGTAGGGGACTAGCGGGATGGAATGAGCAGTTCTTC
-	TRBJ1-1	14	-	TRBV27	CASSLRRFDTEAFF	TGTGCCAGCAGTTTACGCAGGTTCGACACTGAAGCTTTCTTT
-	TRBJ2-3	13	-	TRBV6-4	CASSAGSTDTQYF	TGTGCCAGCAGTGCGGGTAGCACAGATACGCAGTATTTT
many	TRBJ2-7	14	-	TRBV12-3/TRBV12-4	CASSLGGYGSEQYF	TGTGCCAGCAGTTTAGGCGGGTATGGGAGCGAGCAGTACTTC
many	TRBJ2-5	16	TRBD2	TRBV11-2	CASSPAGGTSMETQYF	TGTGCCAGCAGCCCAGCGGGGGGGACTAGCATGGAGACCCAGTACTTC
-	TRBJ2-3	15	TRBD2	TRBV19	CASRASGSGTDTQYF	TGTGCCAGTAGAGCTAGCGGGAGTGGCACAGATACGCAGTATTTT
-	TRBJ1-5	16	-	TRBV11-2	CASSLDPGRSNQPQHF	TGTGCCAGCAGCTTAGATCCAGGGAGGAGTAATCAGCCCCAGCATTTT
many	TRBJ1-1	10	-	TRBV29-1	CSGRNTEAFF	TGCAGCGGCCGTAACACTGAAGCTTTCTTT
-	TRBJ1-1	14	-	TRBV5-6	CASSLGLTDTEAFF	TGTGCCAGCAGCTTGGGGCTTACAGACACTGAAGCTTTCTTT
many	TRBJ2-1	17	TRBD2	TRBV7-8	CASSLGPLAGAGNEQFF	TGTGCCAGCAGCTTAGGGCCCCTAGCGGGGGCCGGGAATGAGCAGTTCTTC
many	TRBJ1-5	16	-	TRBV7-9	CARKLPGTLSNQPQHF	TGTGCCAGAAAACTTCCCGGGACACTTAGCAATCAGCCCCAGCATTTT
few	TRBJ1-4	15	-	TRBV3-1	CASSQGGRDNEKLFF	TGTGCCAGCAGCCAAGGAGGGCGGGATAATGAAAAACTGTTTTTT
-	TRBJ2-7	14	TRBD2	TRBV7-3	CASSLTSDPYEQYF	TGTGCCAGCAGCCTCACTAGCGATCCCTACGAGCAGTACTTC
many	TRBJ2-7	14	-	TRBV7-9	CASSYLGVAYEQYF	TGTGCCAGCAGCTATTTAGGGGTCGCCTACGAGCAGTACTTC
many	TRBJ1-5	15	-	TRBV20-1	CSARPYRVSNQPQHF	TGCAGTGCTAGACCGTACAGGGTTAGCAATCAGCCCCAGCATTTT
many	TRBJ2-7	13	TRBD1	TRBV5-1	CASRRQGSNEQYF	TGCGCCAGCAGGCGACAGGGTAGCAACGAGCAGTACTTC
-	TRBJ1-1	15	-	TRBV14	CASSQDFSVNTEAFF	TGTGCCAGCAGCCAAGATTTCTCAGTAAACACTGAAGCTTTCTTT
-	TRBJ1-2	13	-	TRBV3-1	CASGQEGNYGYTF	TGTGCCAGCGGCCAGGAGGGGAACTATGGCTACACCTTC
-	TRBJ2-1	15	-	TRBV7-2	CASSLRSVSRNEQFF	TGTGCCAGCAGCCTTAGGTCGGTTTCTCGCAATGAGCAGTTCTTC
-	TRBJ1-1	13	-	TRBV5-1	CASRSARDDEAFF	TGCGCCAGCAGATCCGCCAGGGACGATGAAGCTTTCTTT
-	TRBJ2-7	15	TRBD2	TRBV20-1	CSALSTSGRANEQYF	TGCAGTGCTCTCTCGACTAGCGGGAGGGCAAACGAGCAGTACTTC
few	TRBJ2-2	15	-	TRBV11-2	CASSLSRVTTGELFF	TGTGCCAGCAGCTTATCGCGGGTTACCACCGGGGAGCTGTTTTTT
-	TRBJ1-1	15	-	TRBV7-3	CASSIAGTAYTEAFF	TGTGCCAGCAGCATCGCCGGGACTGCCTACACTGAAGCTTTCTTT
-	TRBJ2-5	12	-	TRBV29-1	CSVGDIGETQYF	TGCAGCGTCGGGGACATTGGGGAGACCCAGTACTTC
many	TRBJ2-5	15	-	TRBV11-2	CASSQGGTGGGTQYF	TGTGCCAGCAGTCAGGGGGGGACCGGAGGTGGGACCCAGTACTTC
-	TRBJ2-5	13	-	TRBV21-1	CASSPRDQETQYF	TGTGCCAGCAGCCCCCGGGATCAAGAGACCCAGTACTTC
many	TRBJ1-2	13	TRBD1	TRBV27	CASSLPGQGSYTF	TGTGCCAGCAGTTTACCGGGACAGGGGTCCTACACCTTC
few	TRBJ2-5	14	-	TRBV20-1	CSARDTSRVETQYF	TGCAGTGCCAGGGACACTTCGAGGGTTGAGACCCAGTACTTC
many	TRBJ2-7	14	-	TRBV10-3	CAISEQDVRGEQYF	TGTGCCATCAGTGAGCAGGACGTCCGTGGCGAGCAGTACTTC